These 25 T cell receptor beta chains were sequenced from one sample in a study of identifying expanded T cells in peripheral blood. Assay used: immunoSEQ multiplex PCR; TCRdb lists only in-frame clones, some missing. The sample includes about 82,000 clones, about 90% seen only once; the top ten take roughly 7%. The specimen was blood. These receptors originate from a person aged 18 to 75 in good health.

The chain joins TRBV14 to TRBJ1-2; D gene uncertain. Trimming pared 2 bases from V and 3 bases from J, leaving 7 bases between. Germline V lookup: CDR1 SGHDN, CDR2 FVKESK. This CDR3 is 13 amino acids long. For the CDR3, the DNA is TGTGCCAGCAGCCAACCCAGTTACTATGGCTACACCTTC. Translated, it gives CASSQPSYYGYTF.

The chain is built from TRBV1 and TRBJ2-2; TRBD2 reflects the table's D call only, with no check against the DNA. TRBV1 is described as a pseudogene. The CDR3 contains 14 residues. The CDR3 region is CTSSQALPRGELFF. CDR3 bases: TGCACCAGCAGCCAAGCTCTACCGAGGGGGGAGCTGTTTTTT.

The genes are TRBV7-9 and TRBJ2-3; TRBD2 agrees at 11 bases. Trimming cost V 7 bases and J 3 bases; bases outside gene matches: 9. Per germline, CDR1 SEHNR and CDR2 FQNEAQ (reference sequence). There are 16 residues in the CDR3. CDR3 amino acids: CASTPLAGETTDTQYF. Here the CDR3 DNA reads TGTGCCAGCACCCCACTAGCGGGGGAGACAACAGATACGCAGTATTTT.

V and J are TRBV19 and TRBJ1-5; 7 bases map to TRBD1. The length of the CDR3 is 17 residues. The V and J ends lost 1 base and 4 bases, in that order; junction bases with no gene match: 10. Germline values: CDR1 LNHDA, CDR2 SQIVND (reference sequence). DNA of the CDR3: TGTGCCAGTAGTATAGGGGGGAGGGGGCGATCAAATCAGCCCCAGCATTTT. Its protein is CASSIGGRGRSNQPQHF.

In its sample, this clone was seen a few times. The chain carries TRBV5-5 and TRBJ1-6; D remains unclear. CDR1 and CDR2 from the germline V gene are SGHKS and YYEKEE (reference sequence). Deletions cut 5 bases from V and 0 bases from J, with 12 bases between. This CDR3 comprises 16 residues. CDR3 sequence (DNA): TGTGCCAGCAGTCCCGTTGCCAGCTCCTATAATTCACCCCTCCACTTT. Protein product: CASSPVASSYNSPLHF.

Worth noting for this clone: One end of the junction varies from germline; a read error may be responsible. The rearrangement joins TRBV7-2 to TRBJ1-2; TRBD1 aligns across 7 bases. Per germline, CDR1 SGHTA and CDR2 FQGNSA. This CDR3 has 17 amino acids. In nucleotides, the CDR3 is TGTGCCAGCAGCTTAGGACTTCGACAGGGTAACTTGGATGGCCACACCTTC. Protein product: CASSLGLRQGNLDGHTF.

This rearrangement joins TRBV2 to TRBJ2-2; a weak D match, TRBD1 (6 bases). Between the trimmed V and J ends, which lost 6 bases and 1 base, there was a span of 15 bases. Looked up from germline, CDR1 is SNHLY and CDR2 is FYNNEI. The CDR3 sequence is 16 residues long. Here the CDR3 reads CASSLQGTRNTGELFF. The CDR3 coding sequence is TGTGCCAGCAGCCTACAGGGTACAAGGAACACCGGGGAGCTGTTTTTT.

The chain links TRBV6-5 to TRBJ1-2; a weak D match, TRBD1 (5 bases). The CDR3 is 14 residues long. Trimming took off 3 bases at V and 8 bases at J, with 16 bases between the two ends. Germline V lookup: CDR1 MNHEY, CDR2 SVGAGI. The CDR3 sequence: CASSYMGWPGGYTF. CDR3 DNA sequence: TGTGCCAGCAGTTATATGGGGTGGCCAGGGGGCTACACCTTC.

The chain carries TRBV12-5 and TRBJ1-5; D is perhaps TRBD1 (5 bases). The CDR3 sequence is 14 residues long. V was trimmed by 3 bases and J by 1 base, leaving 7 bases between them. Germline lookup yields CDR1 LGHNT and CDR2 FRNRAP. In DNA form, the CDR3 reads TGTGCTAGTGGTTTCGGGGACAGCAATCAGCCCCAGCATTTT. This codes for CASGFGDSNQPQHF.

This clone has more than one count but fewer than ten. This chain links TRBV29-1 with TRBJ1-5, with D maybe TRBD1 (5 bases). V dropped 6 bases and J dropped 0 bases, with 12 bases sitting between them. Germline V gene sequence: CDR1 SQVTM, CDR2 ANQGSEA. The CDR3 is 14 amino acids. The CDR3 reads CSVGTGFSNQPQHF. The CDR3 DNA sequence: TGCAGCGTCGGAACAGGTTTTAGCAATCAGCCCCAGCATTTT.

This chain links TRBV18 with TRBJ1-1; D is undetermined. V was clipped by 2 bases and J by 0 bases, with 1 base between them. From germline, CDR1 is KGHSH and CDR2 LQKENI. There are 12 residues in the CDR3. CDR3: CASSPMNTEAFF. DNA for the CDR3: TGTGCCAGCTCACCAATGAACACTGAAGCTTTCTTT.

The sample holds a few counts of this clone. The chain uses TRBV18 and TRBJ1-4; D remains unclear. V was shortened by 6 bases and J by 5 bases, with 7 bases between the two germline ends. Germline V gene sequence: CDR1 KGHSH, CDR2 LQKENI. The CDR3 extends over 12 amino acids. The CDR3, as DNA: TGTGCCAGCTCCCAGCTGAATGAAAAACTGTTTTTT. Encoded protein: CASSQLNEKLFF.

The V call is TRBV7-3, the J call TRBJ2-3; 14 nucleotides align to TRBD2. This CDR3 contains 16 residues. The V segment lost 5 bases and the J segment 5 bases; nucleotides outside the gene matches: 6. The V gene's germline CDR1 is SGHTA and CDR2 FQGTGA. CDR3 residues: CASSTTSGGARDTQYF. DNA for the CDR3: TGTGCCAGCAGCACGACTAGCGGGGGGGCAAGAGATACGCAGTATTTT.

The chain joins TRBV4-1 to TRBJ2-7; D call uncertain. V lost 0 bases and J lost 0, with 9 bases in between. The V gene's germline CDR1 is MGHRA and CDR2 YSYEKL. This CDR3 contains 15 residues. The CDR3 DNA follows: TGCGCCAGCAGCCAAGATGCACAGATCTCCTACGAGCAGTACTTC. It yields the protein CASSQDAQISYEQYF.

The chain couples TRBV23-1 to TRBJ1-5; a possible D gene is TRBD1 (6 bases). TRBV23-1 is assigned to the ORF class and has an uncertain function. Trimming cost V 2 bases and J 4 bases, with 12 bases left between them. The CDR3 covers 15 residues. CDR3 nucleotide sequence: TGCGCCAGCAGTCAAAAGGGGGGGGTTAATCAGCCCCAGCATTTT. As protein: CASSQKGGVNQPQHF.

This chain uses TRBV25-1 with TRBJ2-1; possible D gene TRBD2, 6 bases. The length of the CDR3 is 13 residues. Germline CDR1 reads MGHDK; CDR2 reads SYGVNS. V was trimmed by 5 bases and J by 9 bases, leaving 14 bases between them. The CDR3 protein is CASSLEEGSEQFF. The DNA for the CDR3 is TGTGCCAGCAGTTTAGAGGAGGGAAGTGAGCAGTTCTTC.

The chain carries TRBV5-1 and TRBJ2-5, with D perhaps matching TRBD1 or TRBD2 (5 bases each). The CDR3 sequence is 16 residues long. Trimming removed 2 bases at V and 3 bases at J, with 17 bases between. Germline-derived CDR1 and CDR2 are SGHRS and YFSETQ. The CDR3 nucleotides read TGCGCCAGCAGCTTTAACTCGAGGGGTTCCGAAGAGACCCAGTACTTC. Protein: CASSFNSRGSEETQYF.

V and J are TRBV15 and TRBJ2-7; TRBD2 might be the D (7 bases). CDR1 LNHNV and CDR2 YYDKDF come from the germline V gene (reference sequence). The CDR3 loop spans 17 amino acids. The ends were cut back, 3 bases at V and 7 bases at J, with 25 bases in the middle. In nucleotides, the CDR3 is TGTGCCACCAGCAGGGATATCACTTTGGGGGGGCAGCGGGAGCAGTACTTC. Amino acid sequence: CATSRDITLGGQREQYF.

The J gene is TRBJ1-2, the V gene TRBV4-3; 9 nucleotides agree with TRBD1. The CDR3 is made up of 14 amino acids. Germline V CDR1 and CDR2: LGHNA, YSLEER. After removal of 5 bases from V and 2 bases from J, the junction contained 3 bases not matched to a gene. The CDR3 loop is CASSGQGRNYGYTF. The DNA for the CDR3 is TGCGCCAGCAGCGGACAGGGGAGAAACTATGGCTACACCTTC.

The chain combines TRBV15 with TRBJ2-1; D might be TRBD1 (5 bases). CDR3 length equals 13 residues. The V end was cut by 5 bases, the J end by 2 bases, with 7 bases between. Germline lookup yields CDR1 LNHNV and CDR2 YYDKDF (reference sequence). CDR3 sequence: CATSPTAYNEQFF. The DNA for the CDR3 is TGTGCCACCAGCCCGACAGCCTACAATGAGCAGTTCTTC. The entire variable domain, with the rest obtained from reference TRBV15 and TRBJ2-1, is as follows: DAMVIQNPRYQVTQFGKPVTLSCSQTLNHNVMYWYQQKSSQAPKLLFHYYDKDFNNEADTPDNFQSRRPNTSFCFLDIRSPGLGDTAMYLCATSPTAYNEQFFGPGTRLTVL.

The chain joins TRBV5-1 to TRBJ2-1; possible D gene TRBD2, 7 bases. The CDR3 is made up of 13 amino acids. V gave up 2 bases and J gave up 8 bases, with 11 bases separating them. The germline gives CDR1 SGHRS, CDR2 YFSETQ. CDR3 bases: TGCGCCAGCAGCTTTGGGGGGGCCGATGAGCAGTTCTTC. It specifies CASSFGGADEQFF.

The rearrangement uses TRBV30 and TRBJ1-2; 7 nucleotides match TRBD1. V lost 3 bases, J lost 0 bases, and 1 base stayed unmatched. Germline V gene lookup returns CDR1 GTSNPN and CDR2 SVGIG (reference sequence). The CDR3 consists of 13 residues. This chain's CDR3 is CAWRDRTNYGYTF. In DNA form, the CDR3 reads TGTGCCTGGAGGGACAGGACTAACTATGGCTACACCTTC.

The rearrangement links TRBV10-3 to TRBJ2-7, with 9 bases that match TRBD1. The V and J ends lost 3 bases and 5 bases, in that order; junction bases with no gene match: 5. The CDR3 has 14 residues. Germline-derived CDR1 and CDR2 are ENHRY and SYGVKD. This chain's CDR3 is CAISEGTGPNEQYF. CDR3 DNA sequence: TGTGCCATCAGTGAAGGGACAGGGCCCAACGAGCAGTACTTC.

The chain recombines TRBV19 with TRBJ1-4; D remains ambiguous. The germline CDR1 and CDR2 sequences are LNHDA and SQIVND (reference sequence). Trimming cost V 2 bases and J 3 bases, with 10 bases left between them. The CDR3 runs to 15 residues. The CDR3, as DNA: TGTGCCAGTAGTATACAACGAGGTTCTAATGAAAAACTGTTTTTT. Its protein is CASSIQRGSNEKLFF.

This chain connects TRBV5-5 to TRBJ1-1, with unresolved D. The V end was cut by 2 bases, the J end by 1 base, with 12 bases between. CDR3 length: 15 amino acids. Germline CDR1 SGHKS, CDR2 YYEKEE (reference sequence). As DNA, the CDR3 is TGTGCCAGCAGCTTCTCTTCAGGAACGAACACTGAAGCTTTCTTT. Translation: CASSFSSGTNTEAFF.